What follows are 16 T cell receptor beta chains derived from one specimen sequenced in a study of human T cells and chemical hapten exposure. TCRdb fed the RACE reads into MiXCR, producing one record per CDR3 protein. Of under 100,000 distinct CDR3 sequences detected, 9.5% to 12% appear once; the ten largest clones hold approximately 3.3%. Time point here: patch test 2, 6 weeks after DPC sensitization. Treatment indicated: therapeutic diphenylcyclopropenone sensitization with weekly scalp DPC. The sample was whole blood, taken in connection with sensitization to the hapten diphenylcyclopropenone (DPC). These receptors were obtained from a middle-aged woman with alopecia areata. Some clones in this sample may be carry-over from other donors' samples.

The chain uses TRBV29-1 and TRBJ1-2; a possible D gene is TRBD1 (5 bases). The CDR3 consists of 14 residues. CDR1 and CDR2 (germline): SQVTM, ANQGSEA. The CDR3 loop is CTSLDTLGGYGYTF. As DNA, the CDR3 is TGCACCTCCCTGGACACCCTTGGGGGCTATGGCTACACCTTC.

This clonotype was observed many times. V usage is TRBV12-5 and J usage is TRBJ2-1; D ambiguous. V was cut by 1 base and J by 8 bases, with 12 bases left in between. Per germline, CDR1 LGHNT and CDR2 FRNRAP. The CDR3 is 14 amino acids. The CDR3 loop reads CASGLDYGFHEQFF. The CDR3 nucleotides are TGTGCTAGTGGTTTGGACTACGGGTTCCATGAGCAGTTCTTC.

V and J are TRBV7-2 and TRBJ2-5; 8 nucleotides agree with TRBD2. Germline V CDR1 and CDR2: SGHTA, FQGNSA. V was clipped by 3 bases and J by 5 bases; unmatched bases: 11. The CDR3 is 16 amino acids. In DNA form, the CDR3 reads TGTGCCAGCAGCTTGACACAGGGACTAGAGGACGAGACCCAGTACTTC. This translates into CASSLTQGLEDETQYF.

Ten or more counts support this clonotype. The CDR3 DNA follows: TGCGCCAGCAGCCGAGGAGTCTCCTACAATGAGCAGTTCTTC. Amino acids: CASSRGVSYNEQFF. The rearrangement joins TRBV4-3 to TRBJ2-1; unclear D gene. The germline V and J ends were trimmed by 4 bases and 0 bases, with 7 bases remaining between them. The CDR3 loop spans 14 amino acids. Germline CDR1 reads LGHNA; CDR2 reads YSLEER.

This clonotype was counted a few times. A read error may account for a junction end that differs from germline. The rearrangement joins TRBV7-9 to TRBJ2-5; 10 nucleotides line up with TRBD2. The CDR3 is 12 residues long. CDR1 is SEHNR and CDR2 is FQNEAQ in the germline V gene (reference sequence). CDR3: CASSFTTSGCTF. In DNA, the CDR3 is TGTGCCAGCAGCTTCACGACTAGCGGGTGTACTTTC.

The table lists this clonotype with a few counts. CDR3 bases: TGTGCCAGCAGCCCGGGACTAGCGTTACTATACAATGAGCAGTTCTTC. Its protein product is CASSPGLALLYNEQFF. The chain uses TRBV28 and TRBJ2-1; TRBD2 matches 10 bases. V was clipped by 6 bases and J by 4 bases; unmatched bases: 9. Germline CDR1 reads MDHEN; CDR2 reads SYDVKM. This CDR3 has 16 amino acids.

The chain links TRBV7-9 to TRBJ2-5, with 14 nucleotides matching TRBD2. Germline values: CDR1 SEHNR, CDR2 FQNEAQ (reference sequence). J gave up 0 bases and V 5 bases, and 5 bases lay outside the gene matches. The CDR3 totals 17 residues. CDR3 nucleotide sequence: TGTGCCAGCAGCCCCCGGACTAGCGGGGGGTACCAAGAGACCCAGTACTTC. It codes for CASSPRTSGGYQETQYF. Using reference TRBV7-9 and TRBJ2-5 for the parts outside the CDR3, the full variable domain is DTGVSQNPRHKITKRGQNVTFRCDPISEHNRLYWYRQTLGQGPEFLTYFQNEAQLEKSRLLSDRFSAERPKGSFSTLEIQRTEQGDSAMYLCASSPRTSGGYQETQYFGPGTRLLVL.

This clonotype is termed medium-sized. This chain links TRBV24-1 with TRBJ2-7; a possible D gene is TRBD1 (6 bases). The CDR3 runs to 15 residues. The germline CDR1 and CDR2 sequences are KGHDR and SFDVKD. V was trimmed by 4 bases and J by 2 bases, leaving 14 bases between them. DNA for the CDR3: TGTGCCACCAGTGAGGAGACAGGAGATCCCTACGAGCAGTACTTC. This sequence encodes CATSEETGDPYEQYF.

This sequence joins TRBV6-1 and TRBJ1-6; D ambiguous. Germline CDR1 MNHNS, CDR2 SASEGT. V lost 3 bases, J lost 9 bases, and 9 bases lay in between. This CDR3 has 13 amino acids. The CDR3: CASSENQRSPLHF. The CDR3 DNA is TGTGCCAGCAGTGAGAACCAGCGTTCACCCCTCCACTTT.

This clonotype was counted at least ten times. The chain joins TRBV5-6 to TRBJ1-5, with a weak D call TRBD1 (5 bases). V was shortened by 3 bases and J by 2 bases, with 6 bases between the two germline ends. The CDR3 is 13 residues long. CDR1 is SGHDT and CDR2 is YYEEEE in the germline V gene. CDR3 in amino acids: CASSSGGNQPQHF. The CDR3 nucleotides read TGTGCCAGCAGCTCGGGGGGCAATCAGCCCCAGCATTTT. Full variable domain (missing parts from reference TRBV5-6 and TRBJ1-5): DAGVTQSPTHLIKTRGQQVTLRCSPKSGHDTVSWYQQALGQGPQFIFQYYEEEERQRGNFPDRFSGHQFPNYSSELNVNALLLGDSALYLCASSSGGNQPQHFGDGTRLSIL.

The table lists this clonotype with a few counts. The rearrangement joins TRBV4-1 to TRBJ2-6; no definite D call. This CDR3 region has 16 residues. Germline CDR1 reads MGHRA; CDR2 reads YSYEKL. The V gene lost 0 bases and the J gene lost 0 bases, with 6 bases spanning the gap. CDR3 bases: TGCGCCAGCAGCCAAGAGGCCCTCTCTGGGGCCAACGTCCTGACTTTC. Protein product: CASSQEALSGANVLTF.

This clonotype was seen a few times. This chain uses TRBV4-3 with TRBJ1-6; 7 bases align to TRBD1. This CDR3 has 15 residues. V dropped 1 base and J dropped 6; count of bases not matched to a gene: 3. Germline-derived CDR1 and CDR2 are LGHNA and YSLEER. The CDR3 region has the DNA TGCGCCAGCAGCCAAGTGACAGGGCGTAATTCACCCCTCCACTTT. This encodes CASSQVTGRNSPLHF.

This clonotype was seen at least ten times. This chain joins TRBV9 and TRBJ1-1; D perhaps matches TRBD1 (6 bases). Trimming removed 4 bases at V and 0 bases at J, with 16 bases between. The CDR3 totals 16 residues. Germline values: CDR1 SGDLS, CDR2 YYNGEE. The CDR3 region is CASSTRSGELNTEAFF. Here the CDR3 DNA reads TGTGCCAGCAGCACCCGGTCAGGGGAATTGAACACTGAAGCTTTCTTT.

The V gene is TRBV3-1, the J gene TRBJ2-5; 8 bases fit TRBD1. Germline values: CDR1 LGHDT, CDR2 YNNKEL (reference sequence). The CDR3 has 16 residues. The trim removed 2 bases at V and 5 bases at J, leaving 10 bases unmatched. The CDR3 reads CASSQQGAHSTETQYF. In DNA form, the CDR3 reads TGTGCCAGCAGCCAACAGGGGGCGCATTCAACGGAGACCCAGTACTTC.

This clonotype was seen only a few times. Relative to the germline gene, one junction end is altered; a read error may explain this. V usage is TRBV20-1 and J usage is TRBJ2-1; D uncertain. The CDR3 runs 14 residues. Germline V gives CDR1 DFQATT, CDR2 SNEGSKA (reference sequence). The CDR3 loop is CGAPSESSYNEQFF. As DNA, the CDR3 is TGCGGTGCTCCAAGCGAGAGCTCCTACAATGAGCAGTTCTTC.

CDR3 loop: CARASARDNEQFF. The CDR3, as DNA: TGTGCCCGGGCCTCGGCGAGGGACAATGAGCAGTTCTTC. V and J are TRBV30 and TRBJ2-1, with D perhaps matching TRBD2 (5 bases). Trimming took 8 bases from V and 5 from J, leaving 16 bases between them. The CDR3 runs 13 residues. CDR1 is GTSNPN and CDR2 is SVGIG in the germline V gene (reference sequence).